This T cell receptor beta chain appears in the sequencing data of a study of OX40 agonist ivuxolimab in advanced cancers. Study-level results: Low normalized clonal expansion also occurred in some nonresponding patients. The antigens recognized by the expanded peripheral T cells, that is their antigen specificity, were not determined. CD4+ and CD8+ blood T cells expanded clonally by week 6 at 0.1 to 3.0 mg/kg.

Assay: immunoSEQ multiplex PCR; the TCRdb copy retains only in-frame clones and omits some. The sample has 76,000 or so clones, 85% seen once. Baseline was the first blood sampling point, followed by cycle 4 day 1 and cycle 7 day 1. Turning to this clone: What it binds is not known.

This receptor was taken from an adult with an advanced solid tumor such as melanoma, head and neck, liver or kidney cancer. The sequences come from CD4+ or CD8+ T cells sorted from blood, collected in a trial of the OX40 agonist ivuxolimab.

The DNA of the CDR3 is TGCGCCAGCAGCTTGTCTAGTCAGGCCTATGGCTACACCTTC. Amino acid sequence: CASSLSSQAYGYTF. V usage is TRBV5-1 and J usage is TRBJ1-2; D unresolved. Looked up from germline, CDR1 is SGHRS and CDR2 is YFSETQ. Trimming took 1 base from V and 4 from J, leaving 11 bases between them. There are 14 residues in the CDR3.